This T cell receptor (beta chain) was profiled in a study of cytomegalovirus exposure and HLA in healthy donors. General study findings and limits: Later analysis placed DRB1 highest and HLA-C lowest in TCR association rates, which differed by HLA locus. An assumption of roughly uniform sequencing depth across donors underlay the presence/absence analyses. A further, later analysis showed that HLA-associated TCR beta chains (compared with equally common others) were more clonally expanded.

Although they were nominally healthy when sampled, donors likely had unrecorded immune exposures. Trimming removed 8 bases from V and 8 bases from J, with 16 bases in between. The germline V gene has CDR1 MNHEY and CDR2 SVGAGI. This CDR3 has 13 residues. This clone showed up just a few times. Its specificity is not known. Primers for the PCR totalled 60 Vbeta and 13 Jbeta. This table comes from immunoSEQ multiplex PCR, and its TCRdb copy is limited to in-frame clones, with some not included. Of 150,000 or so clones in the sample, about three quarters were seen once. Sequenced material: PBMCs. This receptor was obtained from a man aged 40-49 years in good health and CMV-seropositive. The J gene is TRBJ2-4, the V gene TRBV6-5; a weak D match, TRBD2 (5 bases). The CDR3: CASGSEPGDIQYF. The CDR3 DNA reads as TGTGCCAGCGGTTCCGAGCCCGGGGACATTCAGTACTTC.